A selection of T cell receptor beta chains follows, all from one sample in a study of blood T cell repertoires in COVID-19. TCRdb keeps only in-frame clones here, not all; method: immunoSEQ multiplex PCR. The sample consists of under 250,000 clones, roughly nine tenths of them appearing once. Sequencing used PBMCs or T cells enriched from blood (not recorded which). These receptors all come from a woman younger than 30 in a cohort exposed to, infected with or recovered from COVID-19 (not recorded which). CDR3s include the opening cysteine and the closing phenylalanine or tryptophan.

V: TRBV21-1; J: TRBJ1-6; CDR3: CASSIGSRLHSPLHF
V: TRBV6-5; J: TRBJ1-2; CDR3: CASNLDRAFYGYTF
V: TRBV4-2; J: TRBJ2-4; CDR3: CASSQYLAGGHIQYF
V: TRBV20-1; J: TRBJ2-7; CDR3: CSASDLGSSGSYEQYF
V: TRBV30; J: TRBJ2-3; CDR3: CAWRTSATDTQYF
V: TRBV19; J: TRBJ1-1; CDR3: CASGRGTNTEAFF
V: TRBV30; J: TRBJ1-2; CDR3: CAWRMDSHGYTF
V: TRBV3-1/TRBV3-2; J: TRBJ2-3; CDR3: CASSRGTGTDTQYF
V: TRBV4-2; J: TRBJ2-1; CDR3: CASSQQREVGYNEQFF
V: TRBV9; J: TRBJ2-1; CDR3: CASSALATNYNEQFF
V: TRBV4-1; J: TRBJ2-7; CDR3: CASSQAGSGYEQYF
V: TRBV11-2; J: TRBJ1-1; CDR3: CASSLQGALNTEAFF
V: TRBV28; J: TRBJ2-7; CDR3: CASSSPGTNLEQYF
V: TRBV6-5; J: TRBJ1-1; CDR3: CASRQGWATEAFF
V: TRBV11-3; J: TRBJ1-1; CDR3: CASSFTNEAFF
V: TRBV11-2; J: TRBJ2-2; CDR3: CASSLGLAGAAGELFF
V: TRBV15; J: TRBJ1-2; CDR3: CATSNPDRRDGYTF
V: TRBV15; J: TRBJ1-5; CDR3: CATSREAGWNQPQHF
V: TRBV3-1/TRBV3-2; J: TRBJ1-4; CDR3: CASSQDLTVNEKLFF
V: TRBV12-5; J: TRBJ1-2; CDR3: CASGFSDRESGGYTF
V: TRBV7-9; J: TRBJ1-4; CDR3: CASSLASSEKLFF
V: TRBV6-5; J: TRBJ1-4; CDR3: CASSTGQGGEKLFF
V: TRBV2; J: TRBJ2-5; CDR3: CASSELTGSETQYF
V: TRBV7-9; J: TRBJ2-4; CDR3: CASSSPGGRDIQYF
V: TRBV7-3; J: TRBJ1-2; CDR3: CASSLGGRLGYTF
V: TRBV5-8; J: TRBJ2-7; CDR3: CASSFGTGRPEQYF
V: TRBV5-1; J: TRBJ2-2; CDR3: CASSGRSGSDRGELFF
V: TRBV27; J: TRBJ2-7; CDR3: CASSFQGASYEQYF
V: TRBV3-1/TRBV3-2; J: TRBJ2-1; CDR3: CASSPGGGRVNEQFF
V: TRBV12-2; J: TRBJ1-5; CDR3: CASRLALNRGLSNQPQHF
V: TRBV9; J: TRBJ2-5; CDR3: CASSGGETQYF
V: TRBV5-8; J: TRBJ1-1; CDR3: CASFGVTFF
V: TRBV10-3; J: TRBJ1-1; CDR3: CAISAVGQLNTEAFF
V: TRBV27; J: TRBJ2-5; CDR3: CASSLSPGGLAGETQYF
V: TRBV27; J: TRBJ2-5; CDR3: CASSSVYGPSSESLQETQYF